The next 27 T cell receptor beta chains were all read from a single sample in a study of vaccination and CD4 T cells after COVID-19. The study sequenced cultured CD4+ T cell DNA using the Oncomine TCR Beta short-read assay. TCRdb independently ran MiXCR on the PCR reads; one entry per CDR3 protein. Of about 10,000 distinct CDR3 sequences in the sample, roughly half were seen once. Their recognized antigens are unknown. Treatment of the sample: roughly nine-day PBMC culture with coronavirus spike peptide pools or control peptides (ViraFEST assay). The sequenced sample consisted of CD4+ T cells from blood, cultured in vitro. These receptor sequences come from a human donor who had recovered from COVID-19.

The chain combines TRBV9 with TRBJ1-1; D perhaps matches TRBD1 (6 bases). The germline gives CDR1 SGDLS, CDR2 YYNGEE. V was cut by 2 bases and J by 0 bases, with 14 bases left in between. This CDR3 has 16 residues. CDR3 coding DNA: TGTGCCAGCAGCGTTGGACTTACAGGGATGAACACTGAAGCTTTCTTT. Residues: CASSVGLTGMNTEAFF.

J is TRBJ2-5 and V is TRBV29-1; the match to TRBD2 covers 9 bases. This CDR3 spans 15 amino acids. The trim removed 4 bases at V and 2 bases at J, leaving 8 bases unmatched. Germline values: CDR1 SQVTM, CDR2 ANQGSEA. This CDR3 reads CSVAGLAGFQETQYF. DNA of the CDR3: TGCAGCGTTGCTGGTCTAGCGGGGTTTCAAGAGACCCAGTACTTC.

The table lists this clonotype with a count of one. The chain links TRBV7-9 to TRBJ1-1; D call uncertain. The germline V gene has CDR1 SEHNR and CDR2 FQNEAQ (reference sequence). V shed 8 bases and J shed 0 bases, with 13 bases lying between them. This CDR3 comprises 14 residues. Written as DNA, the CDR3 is TGTGCCAGCCTTGACGAGGGCCTGAACACTGAAGCTTTCTTT. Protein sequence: CASLDEGLNTEAFF. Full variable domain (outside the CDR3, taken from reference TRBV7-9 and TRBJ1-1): DTGVSQNPRHKITKRGQNVTFRCDPISEHNRLYWYRQTLGQGPEFLTYFQNEAQLEKSRLLSDRFSAERPKGSFSTLEIQRTEQGDSAMYLCASLDEGLNTEAFFGQGTRLTVV.

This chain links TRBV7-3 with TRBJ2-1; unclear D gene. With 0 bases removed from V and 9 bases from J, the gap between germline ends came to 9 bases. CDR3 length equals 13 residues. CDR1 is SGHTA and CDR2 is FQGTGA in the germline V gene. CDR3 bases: TGTGCCAGCAGCTTAACCTCACGACTTGAGCAGTTCTTC. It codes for CASSLTSRLEQFF. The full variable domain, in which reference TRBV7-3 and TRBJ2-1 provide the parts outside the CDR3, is GAGVSQTPSNKVTEKGKYVELRCDPISGHTALYWYRQSLGQGPEFLIYFQGTGAADDSGLPNDRFFAVRPEGSVSTLKIQRTERGDSAVYLCASSLTSRLEQFFGPGTRLTVL.

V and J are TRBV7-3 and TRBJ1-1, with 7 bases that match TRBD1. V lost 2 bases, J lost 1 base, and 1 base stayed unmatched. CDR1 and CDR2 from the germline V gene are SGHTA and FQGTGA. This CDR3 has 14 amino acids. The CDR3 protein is CASSLEGANTEAFF. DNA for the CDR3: TGTGCCAGCAGCTTAGAGGGGGCGAACACTGAAGCTTTCTTT. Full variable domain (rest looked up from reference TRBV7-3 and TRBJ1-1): GAGVSQTPSNKVTEKGKYVELRCDPISGHTALYWYRQSLGQGPEFLIYFQGTGAADDSGLPNDRFFAVRPEGSVSTLKIQRTERGDSAVYLCASSLEGANTEAFFGQGTRLTVV.

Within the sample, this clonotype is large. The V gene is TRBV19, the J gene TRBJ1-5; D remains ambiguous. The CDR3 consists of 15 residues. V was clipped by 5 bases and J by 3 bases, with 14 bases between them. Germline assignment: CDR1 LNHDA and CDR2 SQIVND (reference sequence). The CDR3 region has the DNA TGTGCCAGTAGTCAGAAGGCCGATCCCAATCAGCCCCAGCATTTT. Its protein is CASSQKADPNQPQHF.

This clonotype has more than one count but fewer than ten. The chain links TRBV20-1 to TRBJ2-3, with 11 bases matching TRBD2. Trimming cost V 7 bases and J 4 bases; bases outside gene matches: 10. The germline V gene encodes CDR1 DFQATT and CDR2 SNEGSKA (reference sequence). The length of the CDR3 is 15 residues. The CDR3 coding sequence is TGCAGTGGCCTGGATAGCGGGAGGGCCGCAGATACGCAGTATTTT. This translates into CSGLDSGRAADTQYF.

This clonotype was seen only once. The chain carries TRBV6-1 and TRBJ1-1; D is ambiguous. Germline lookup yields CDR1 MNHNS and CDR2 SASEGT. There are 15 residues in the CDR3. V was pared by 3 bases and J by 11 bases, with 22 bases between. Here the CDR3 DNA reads TGTGCCAGCAGTGATGAGCAGGCCATTCCACGTTGGGCTTTCTTT. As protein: CASSDEQAIPRWAFF.

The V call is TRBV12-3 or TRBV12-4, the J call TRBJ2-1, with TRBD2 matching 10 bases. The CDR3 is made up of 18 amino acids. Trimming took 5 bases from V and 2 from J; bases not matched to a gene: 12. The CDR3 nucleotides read TGTGCCAGCAGTCCTCTCCTACTAGCGGGGTCGGCCTACAATGAGCAGTTCTTC. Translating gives CASSPLLLAGSAYNEQFF.

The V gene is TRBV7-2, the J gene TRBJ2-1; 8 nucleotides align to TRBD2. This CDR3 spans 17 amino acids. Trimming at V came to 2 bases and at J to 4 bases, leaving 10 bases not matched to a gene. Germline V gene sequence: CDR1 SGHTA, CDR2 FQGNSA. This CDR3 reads CASSLREGIAGYNEQFF. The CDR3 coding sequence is TGTGCCAGCAGCTTAAGGGAGGGGATAGCGGGGTACAATGAGCAGTTCTTC.

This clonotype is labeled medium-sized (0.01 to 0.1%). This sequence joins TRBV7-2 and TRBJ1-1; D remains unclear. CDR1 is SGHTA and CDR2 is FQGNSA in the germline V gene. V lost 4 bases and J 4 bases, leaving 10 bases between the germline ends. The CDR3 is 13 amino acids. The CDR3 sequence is CASSSMSGTEAFF. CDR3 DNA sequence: TGTGCCAGCAGCTCTATGAGTGGCACTGAAGCTTTCTTT.

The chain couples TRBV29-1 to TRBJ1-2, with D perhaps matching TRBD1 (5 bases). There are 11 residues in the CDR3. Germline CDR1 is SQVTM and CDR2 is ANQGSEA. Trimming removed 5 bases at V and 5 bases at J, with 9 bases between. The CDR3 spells CSVMAGYGYTF. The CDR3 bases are TGCAGCGTTATGGCAGGGTATGGCTACACCTTC. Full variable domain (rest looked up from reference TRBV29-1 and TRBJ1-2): SAVISQKPSRDICQRGTSLTIQCQVDSQVTMMFWYRQQPGQSLTLIATANQGSEATYESGFVIDKFPISRPNLTFSTLTVSNMSPEDSSIYLCSVMAGYGYTFGSGTRLTVV.

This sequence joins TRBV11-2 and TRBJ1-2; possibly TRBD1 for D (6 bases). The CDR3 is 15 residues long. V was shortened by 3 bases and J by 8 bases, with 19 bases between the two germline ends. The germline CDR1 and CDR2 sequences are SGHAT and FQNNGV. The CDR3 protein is CASSFTGTPASGYTF. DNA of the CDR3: TGTGCCAGCAGCTTTACCGGGACACCAGCTAGCGGCTACACCTTC.

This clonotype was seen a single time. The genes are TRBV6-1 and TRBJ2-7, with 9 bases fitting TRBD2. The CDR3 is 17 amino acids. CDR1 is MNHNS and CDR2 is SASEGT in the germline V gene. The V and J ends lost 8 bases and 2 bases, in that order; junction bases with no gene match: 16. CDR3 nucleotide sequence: TGTGCCAGCCGGGCCTCGTTCGGCGGGAGGGGGCCCTACGAGCAGTACTTC. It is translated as CASRASFGGRGPYEQYF.

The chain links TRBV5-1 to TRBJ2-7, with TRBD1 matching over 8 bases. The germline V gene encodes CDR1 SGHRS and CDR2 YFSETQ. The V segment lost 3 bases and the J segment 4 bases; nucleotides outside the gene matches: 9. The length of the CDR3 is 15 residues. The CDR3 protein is CASSYGTGSRYEQYF. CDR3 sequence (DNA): TGCGCCAGCAGCTACGGGACAGGTAGTAGATACGAGCAGTACTTC.

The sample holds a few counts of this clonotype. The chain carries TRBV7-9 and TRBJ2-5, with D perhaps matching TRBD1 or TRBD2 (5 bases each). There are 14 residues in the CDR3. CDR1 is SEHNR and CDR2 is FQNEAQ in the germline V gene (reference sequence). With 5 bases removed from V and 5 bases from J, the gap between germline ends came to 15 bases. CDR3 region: CASSPGAGIETQYF. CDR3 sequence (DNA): TGTGCCAGCAGCCCCGGGGCAGGGATTGAGACCCAGTACTTC.

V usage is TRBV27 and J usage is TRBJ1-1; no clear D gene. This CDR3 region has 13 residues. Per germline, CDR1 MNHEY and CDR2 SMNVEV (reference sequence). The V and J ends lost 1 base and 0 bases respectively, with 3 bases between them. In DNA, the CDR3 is TGTGCCAGCAGTTTATTCCTGAACACTGAAGCTTTCTTT. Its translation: CASSLFLNTEAFF.

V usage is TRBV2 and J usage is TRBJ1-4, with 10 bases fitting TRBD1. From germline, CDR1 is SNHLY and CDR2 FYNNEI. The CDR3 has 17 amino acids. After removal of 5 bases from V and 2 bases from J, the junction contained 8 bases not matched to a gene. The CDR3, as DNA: TGTGCCAGCAGTAGGACAGGGGGTGGCATGACTAATGAAAAACTGTTTTTT. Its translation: CASSRTGGGMTNEKLFF.

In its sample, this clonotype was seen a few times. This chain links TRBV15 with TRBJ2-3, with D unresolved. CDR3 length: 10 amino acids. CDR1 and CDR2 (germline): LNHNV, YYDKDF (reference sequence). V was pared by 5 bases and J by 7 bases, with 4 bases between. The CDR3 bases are TGTGCCACCAGCGGTTATACGCAGTATTTT. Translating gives CATSGYTQYF. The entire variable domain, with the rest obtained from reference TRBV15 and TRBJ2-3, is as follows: DAMVIQNPRYQVTQFGKPVTLSCSQTLNHNVMYWYQQKSSQAPKLLFHYYDKDFNNEADTPDNFQSRRPNTSFCFLDIRSPGLGDTAMYLCATSGYTQYFGPGTRLTVL.

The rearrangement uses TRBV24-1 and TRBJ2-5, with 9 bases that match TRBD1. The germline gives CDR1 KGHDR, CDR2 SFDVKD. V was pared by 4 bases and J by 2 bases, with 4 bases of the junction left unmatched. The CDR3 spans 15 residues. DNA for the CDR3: TGTGCCACCAGTGAGGGGGGACAGGGTCAAGAGACCCAGTACTTC. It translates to CATSEGGQGQETQYF.

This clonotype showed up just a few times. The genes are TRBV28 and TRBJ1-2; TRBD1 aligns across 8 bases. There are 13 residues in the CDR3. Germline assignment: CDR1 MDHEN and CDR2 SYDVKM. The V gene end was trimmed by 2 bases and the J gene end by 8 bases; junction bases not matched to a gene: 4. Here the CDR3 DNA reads TGTGCCAGCAGTTTAGGACAGGGCCGGGGCTACACCTTC. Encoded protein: CASSLGQGRGYTF.

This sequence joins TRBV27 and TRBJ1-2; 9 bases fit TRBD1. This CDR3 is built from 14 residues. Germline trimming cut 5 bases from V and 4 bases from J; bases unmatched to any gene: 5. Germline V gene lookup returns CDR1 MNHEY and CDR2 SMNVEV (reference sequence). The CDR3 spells CASSPPDRGYGYTF. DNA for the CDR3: TGTGCCAGCAGTCCACCGGACAGGGGCTATGGCTACACCTTC.

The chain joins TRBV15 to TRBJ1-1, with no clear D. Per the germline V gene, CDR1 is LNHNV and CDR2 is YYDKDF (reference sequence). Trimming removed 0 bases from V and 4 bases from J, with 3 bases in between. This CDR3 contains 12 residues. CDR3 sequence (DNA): TGTGCCACCAGCAGAGATCTCACTGAAGCTTTCTTT. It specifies CATSRDLTEAFF.

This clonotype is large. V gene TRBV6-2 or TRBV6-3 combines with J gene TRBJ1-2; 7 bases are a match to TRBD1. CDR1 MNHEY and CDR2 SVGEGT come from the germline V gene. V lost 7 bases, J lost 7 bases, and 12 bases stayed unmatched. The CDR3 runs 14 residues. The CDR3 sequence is CASTPREGAFGYTF. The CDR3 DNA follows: TGTGCCAGCACCCCGCGGGAGGGGGCTTTTGGCTACACCTTC.

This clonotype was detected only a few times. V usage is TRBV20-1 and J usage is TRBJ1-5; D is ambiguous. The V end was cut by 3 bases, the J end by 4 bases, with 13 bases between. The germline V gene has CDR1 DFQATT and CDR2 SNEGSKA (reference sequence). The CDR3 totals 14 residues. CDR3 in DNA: TGCAGTGCTAGGGCTGGAGTTTCTAATCAGCCCCAGCATTTT. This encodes CSARAGVSNQPQHF.

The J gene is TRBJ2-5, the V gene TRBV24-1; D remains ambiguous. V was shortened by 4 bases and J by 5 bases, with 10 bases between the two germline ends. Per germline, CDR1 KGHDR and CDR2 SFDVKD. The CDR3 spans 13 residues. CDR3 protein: CATSDRAYETQYF. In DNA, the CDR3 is TGTGCCACCAGTGACCGGGCTTACGAGACCCAGTACTTC.

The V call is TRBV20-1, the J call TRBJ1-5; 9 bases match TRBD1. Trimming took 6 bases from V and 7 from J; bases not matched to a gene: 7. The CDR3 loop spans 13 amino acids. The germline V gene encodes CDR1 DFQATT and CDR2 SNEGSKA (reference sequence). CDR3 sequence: CSAKSGQGQPQHF. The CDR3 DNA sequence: TGCAGTGCGAAATCGGGACAGGGACAGCCCCAGCATTTT.